This TCR beta chain was sequenced during a study of immune cell composition in non-small cell lung cancer. Study summary: Most cases were lung adenocarcinoma or squamous cell carcinoma. Study results and caveats: Around four fifths of squamous and roughly 32% of adenocarcinoma cases had tumour-associated clones >0.5%. Lung adenocarcinomas had lower top 10 clone scores and clonality than squamous tumours.

On this clone itself: Its antigen is unidentified.

The repertoire was sequenced with immunoSEQ multiplex PCR; TCRdb's copy has only in-frame clones and lacks some. The data show 2,000 to 2,500 clones, roughly four fifths seen once. Germline loops: CDR1 MNHEY, CDR2 SMNVEV (reference sequence). The CDR3 length is 15 residues. J lost 7 bases, V lost 3 bases, and 9 bases had no gene match. The V call is TRBV27, the J call TRBJ1-2; 9 bases map to TRBD1. The TCR comes from a human donor with non-small cell lung cancer. Source material: lung tumor tissue. DNA of the CDR3: TGTGCCAGCAGTTTCCTCGGACAGGGGAGTGGTGGCTACACCTTC. Its protein is CASSFLGQGSGGYTF.